The rows below give T cell receptor beta chains drawn from one sample of a study of CD8+ T cells in alopecia areata. TCRdb's copy holds only in-frame clones and misses some; the assay was immunoSEQ multiplex PCR. In the table there are around 150,000 clones, roughly two thirds of which are singletons. Material: CD4+ T cells sorted from blood, obtained at week 4, from a patient treated with tofacitinib. These receptors all come from a human donor with alopecia areata. The CDR3 runs from the conserved cysteine through the conserved F or W. Fields, in order: J gene, clone size, D gene, V gene, CDR3 DNA, CDR3 protein. The D gene is left open where the match is weak. Some rows mark clone size as missing; the rest say once, few, many or name a class of expanded clone.

>TRBJ2-1|-|TRBD1|TRBV6-1
TGTGCCAGCAGTGCCATGACAGGGTATGAGCAGTTCTTC
CASSAMTGYEQFF
>TRBJ1-5|-|-|TRBV29-1
TGCAGCGTTACAGACAGCGTTATCAATCAGCCCCAGCATTTT
CSVTDSVINQPQHF
>TRBJ1-2|-|TRBD1|TRBV6-5
TGTGCCAGCAGAAAAACAGGGGAGCTCTATGGCTACACCTTC
CASRKTGELYGYTF
>TRBJ2-3|-|-|TRBV7-3
TGTGCCAGCAGCTTAATGGTAACAGATACGCAGTATTTT
CASSLMVTDTQYF
>TRBJ1-4|few|-|TRBV19
TGTGCTTCGGAGGCTAATGAAAAACTGTTTTTT
CASEANEKLFF
>TRBJ1-1|-|-|TRBV7-9
TGTGCCAGCAGCCCGTGGGGGGGTGAAGCTTTCTTT
CASSPWGGEAFF
>TRBJ2-7|-|-|TRBV6-5
TGTGCCAGCACCTCACAATACGAGCAGTACTTC
CASTSQYEQYF
>TRBJ1-6|-|-|TRBV7-2
TGTGCCAGCAGCTTAGACCCCCGGGGGGATTCACCCCTCCACTTT
CASSLDPRGDSPLHF
>TRBJ2-2|-|-|TRBV30
TGTGCCTGGAGTTCCTCAGGGGCCGGGGAGCTGTTTTTT
CAWSSSGAGELFF
>TRBJ1-1|-|-|TRBV9
TGTGCCAGCAGCGTAGATTGGGGGACTGAAGCTTTCTTT
CASSVDWGTEAFF
>TRBJ1-1|-|-|TRBV30
TGTGCCTGCTTCTTAATGAACACTGAAGCTTTCTTT
CACFLMNTEAFF
>TRBJ1-3|-|-|TRBV30
TGTGCCTATAAACTCCTTCGCTCTGGAAACACCATATATTTT
CAYKLLRSGNTIYF
>TRBJ2-2|few|-|TRBV7-2
TGTGCCAGCAGCTCCGTTGCGGGGGCAAACACCGGGGAGCTGTTTTTT
CASSSVAGANTGELFF
>TRBJ1-5|-|TRBD1|TRBV30
TGTGCCTGGGCGACAGGGGTGGGCAATCAGCCCCAGCATTTT
CAWATGVGNQPQHF
>TRBJ2-1|-|TRBD2|TRBV9
TGTGCCAGCAGCGCCCCAAACGGACTAGCGGGGACCAATGAGCAGTTCTTC
CASSAPNGLAGTNEQFF
>TRBJ2-3|-|TRBD1|TRBV2
TGTGCCAGCAGTGAGGGCCGGGACAGGGGGCTGGCAGATACGCAGTATTTT
CASSEGRDRGLADTQYF
>TRBJ2-3|-|-|TRBV6-5
TGTGCCAGCAGGGCGGTCGTTTCGGGAGATACGCAGTATTTT
CASRAVVSGDTQYF
>TRBJ1-2|-|-|TRBV30
TGTGCCTGGAGTGTACAAGTTAACTATGGCTACACCTTC
CAWSVQVNYGYTF
>TRBJ2-1|once|-|TRBV7-9
TGTGCCGGAAAAACAGGAGGCGATGAGCAGTTCTTC
CAGKTGGDEQFF
>TRBJ1-5|-|-|TRBV30
TGTGCCTGGAGTGGGGGCGGGGGAGGTAATCAGCCCCAGCATTTT
CAWSGGGGGNQPQHF
>TRBJ2-3|-|-|TRBV2
TGTGCCAGCAGTGAAAGGGTAGATACGCAGTATTTT
CASSERVDTQYF
>TRBJ1-6|-|-|TRBV11-2
TGTGCCAGCAGCACCCCCCGGGGGGGGCGCCAGGAACCCCTCCACTTT
CASSTPRGGRQEPLHF
>TRBJ2-7|-|-|TRBV5-6
TGTGCCAGCAGCTTGTCCGCTTCCCTCGAGCAGTACTTC
CASSLSASLEQYF
>TRBJ1-1|-|-|TRBV29-1
TGCAGCTCTACGACATCTATGAACACTGAAGCTTTCTTT
CSSTTSMNTEAFF
>TRBJ2-5|-|TRBD2|TRBV15
TGTGCCACCAGCAAAGCGGGGGTTGAGACCCAGTACTTC
CATSKAGVETQYF
>TRBJ2-5|few|-|TRBV5-4
TGTGCCAGCAGCGGGAGTCGGGCGGAGACCCAGTACTTC
CASSGSRAETQYF
>TRBJ2-3|-|-|TRBV25-1
TGTGCCACGGGTGGGGTAAGCACAGATACGCAGTATTTT
CATGGVSTDTQYF
>TRBJ2-5|few|TRBD1|TRBV29-1
TGCAGCGTTGGGTGGGGCCCGTTACAGGGGACCGTCCAAGAGACCCAGTACTTC
CSVGWGPLQGTVQETQYF
>TRBJ1-6|once|-|TRBV9
TGTGCCAGCAGCGTAGGGCCCCTGAAGGGAGGAGATTCACCCCTCCACTTT
CASSVGPLKGGDSPLHF
>TRBJ1-1|-|-|TRBV29-1
TGCAGCGTTGTAGATGGAGACGGGTTAGCTTTCTTT
CSVVDGDGLAFF
>TRBJ1-6|-|-|TRBV10-1
TGCGCCAGCAGTCCGGGACCGGGAAATTCACCCCTCCACTTT
CASSPGPGNSPLHF
>TRBJ1-2|-|-|TRBV10-3
TGTGCCATCAGTGAACAGGGAGGCTATGGCTACACCTTC
CAISEQGGYGYTF
>TRBJ1-3|-|-|TRBV6-5
TGTGCCTCGCGCGGAGGAAACACCATATATTTT
CASRGGNTIYF
>TRBJ2-7|once|TRBD1|TRBV4-1
TGCGCCAGCAGCCAATACAGGGGGATCGACGAGCAGTACTTC
CASSQYRGIDEQYF
>TRBJ2-4|-|-|TRBV30
TGTGCCTGGAGTCCGAGGCGGGACATTCAGTACTTC
CAWSPRRDIQYF
>TRBJ2-7|-|-|TRBV2
TGTGCCAGCAGCCAAGACGGGACCTCCTACGAGCAGTACTTC
CASSQDGTSYEQYF
>TRBJ1-2|-|-|TRBV30
TGTGCCTGGAGTGTACTGGGGGAGAATAACTATGGCTACACCTTC
CAWSVLGENNYGYTF
>TRBJ2-1|-|-|TRBV11-1
TGTGCCAGCACCCCCAGAGGGTTCGACAATGAGCAGTTCTTC
CASTPRGFDNEQFF
>TRBJ1-6|-|-|TRBV7-7
TGTGCTAGCAGCTTAGAATTCGGGGGTGGGCATTCACCCCTCCACTTT
CASSLEFGGGHSPLHF
>TRBJ2-5|-|TRBD1|TRBV27
TGTGCCAGCATGGACAGGTTTCAAGAGACCCAGTACTTC
CASMDRFQETQYF
>TRBJ2-7|-|TRBD1|TRBV15
TGTGCCACCAGCAGCCCCCGGGACAGGGGGTCTCCCTACGAGCAGTACTTC
CATSSPRDRGSPYEQYF
>TRBJ2-2|once|TRBD1|TRBV30
TGTGCCTGGAGTTTCAGGGGGCACACCGGGGAGCTGTTTTTT
CAWSFRGHTGELFF
>TRBJ2-5|-|-|TRBV5-6
TGTGCCAGCAGCAAATCAAACCAGGGCCGGGAGACCCAGTACTTC
CASSKSNQGRETQYF
>TRBJ2-1|-|-|TRBV7-9
TGTGCCAGCATGCGGGGCGTCTACAATGAGCAGTTCTTC
CASMRGVYNEQFF
>TRBJ1-6|-|-|TRBV28
TGTGCCAGCAGTTTCAGGGGTTTTAGAGTCTATAATTCACCCCTCCACTTT
CASSFRGFRVYNSPLHF
>TRBJ2-3|-|-|TRBV7-2
TGTGCCAGCAGCTTTGGGGCCGCCTCGAATACGCAGTATTTT
CASSFGAASNTQYF
>TRBJ2-5|-|-|TRBV27
TGTGCCAGCAGTTGGGTCAGGGGAGAGACCCAGTACTTC
CASSWVRGETQYF
>TRBJ1-2|few|TRBD1|TRBV18
TGTGCCAGCTCACCACCCGGGACAGGGGGTTTTGGCTACACCTTC
CASSPPGTGGFGYTF
>TRBJ2-7|-|-|TRBV6-6
TGTGCCAGCATGCTGTCCTACGAGCAGTACTTC
CASMLSYEQYF
>TRBJ1-1|few|-|TRBV16
TGTGCCAGCAGCCAACGGGGAGGGACGGGCACTGAAGCTTTCTTT
CASSQRGGTGTEAFF
>TRBJ2-5|few|-|TRBV15
TGTGCCACCAGCACCCGGGACAAGGAGACCCAGTACTTC
CATSTRDKETQYF